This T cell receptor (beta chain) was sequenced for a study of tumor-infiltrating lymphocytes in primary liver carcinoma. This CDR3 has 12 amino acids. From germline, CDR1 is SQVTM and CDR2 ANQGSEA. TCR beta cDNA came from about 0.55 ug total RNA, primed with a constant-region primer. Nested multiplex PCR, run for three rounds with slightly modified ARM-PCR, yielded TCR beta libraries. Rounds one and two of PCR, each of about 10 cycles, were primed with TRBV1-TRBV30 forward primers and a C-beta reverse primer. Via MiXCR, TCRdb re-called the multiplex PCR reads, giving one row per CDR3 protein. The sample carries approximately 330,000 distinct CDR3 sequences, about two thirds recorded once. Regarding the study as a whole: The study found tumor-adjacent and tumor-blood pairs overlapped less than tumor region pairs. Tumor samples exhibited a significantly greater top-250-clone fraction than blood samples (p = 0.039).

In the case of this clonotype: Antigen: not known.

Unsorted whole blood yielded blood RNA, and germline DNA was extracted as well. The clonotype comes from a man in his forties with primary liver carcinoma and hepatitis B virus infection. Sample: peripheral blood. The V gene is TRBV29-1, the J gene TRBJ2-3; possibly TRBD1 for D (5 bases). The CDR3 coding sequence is TGCATCGTAGAAAAAGGGGCAGATACGCAGTATTTT. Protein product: CIVEKGADTQYF.